What follows are 20 T cell receptor beta chains derived from one specimen sequenced in a study of T cell changes during pregnancy in multiple sclerosis (dated by TCRdb to the late 2010s). Libraries were built with the immunoSEQ multiplex PCR assay. TCRdb's version of the immuneACCESS table is confined to in-frame rearrangements and falls short of the full clone set. An unresolved V gene accounts for under half of the shortfall where checked; the remainder is of unknown origin. The sample profile shows about 18,000 clones; around 85% of them were found once. Over 9% of the sample goes to the ten largest clones. The sample was CD8+ T cells from peripheral blood mononuclear cells, taken after pregnancy. These receptor sequences come from a female donor with multiple sclerosis, enrolled in a pregnancy study.

The chain is built from TRBV6-4 and TRBJ2-1; 16 bases are shared with TRBD2. Germline CDR1 MRHNA, CDR2 SNTAGT. Trimming took 3 bases from V and 8 from J; bases not matched to a gene: 1. The CDR3 covers 15 residues. CDR3 region: CASSEGTSGGDEQFF. The CDR3 nucleotides read TGTGCCAGCAGTGAAGGGACTAGCGGGGGGGATGAGCAGTTCTTC.

The chain carries TRBV15 and TRBJ2-2, with 10 nucleotides matching TRBD2. This CDR3 spans 17 amino acids. V trimming: 0 bases; J trimming: 5 bases; junction bases outside the gene matches: 6. Germline assignment: CDR1 LNHNV and CDR2 YYDKDF (reference sequence). The CDR3 nucleotides are TGTGCCACCAGCAGAGATCGAGGACTAGCGGTGACCGGGGAGCTGTTTTTT. It specifies CATSRDRGLAVTGELFF.

V gene TRBV19 combines with J gene TRBJ2-7, with 7 nucleotides matching TRBD1. The CDR3 is 12 amino acids. The germline CDR1 and CDR2 sequences are LNHDA and SQIVND (reference sequence). Trimming took 8 bases from V and 2 from J; bases not matched to a gene: 3. This CDR3 is CASSQGAYEQYF. The CDR3, as DNA: TGTGCCAGTTCCCAGGGGGCCTACGAGCAGTACTTC.

V and J are TRBV7-9 and TRBJ1-1; 11 bases agree with TRBD1. This CDR3 has 15 amino acids. Germline V gene data show CDR1 as SEHNR and CDR2 as FQNEAQ (reference sequence). Trimming took 5 bases from V and 3 from J; bases not matched to a gene: 5. The CDR3 region is CASSRTGGMDTEAFF. DNA for the CDR3: TGTGCCAGCAGCCGGACAGGGGGCATGGACACTGAAGCTTTCTTT.

This clone is a singleton in its sample. The rearrangement joins TRBV14 to TRBJ2-1; D is possibly TRBD2 (5 bases). The CDR3 runs 12 residues. Trimming pared 0 bases from V and 15 bases from J, leaving 12 bases between. The germline V gene has CDR1 SGHDN and CDR2 FVKESK. This CDR3 is CASSQDTGSTFF. The CDR3 DNA reads TGTGCCAGCAGCCAAGATACGGGAAGTACGTTCTTC.

This clone was counted ten times or more. This rearrangement joins TRBV14 to TRBJ2-7; 12 bases are shared with TRBD1. The CDR3 is 20 residues long. Trimming cost V 3 bases and J 3 bases; bases outside gene matches: 18. CDR1 is SGHDN and CDR2 is FVKESK in the germline V gene. CDR3 protein: CASSQGQGAIGVAGGYEQYF. DNA of the CDR3: TGTGCCAGCAGCCAGGGACAGGGGGCTATCGGTGTCGCGGGGGGCTACGAGCAGTACTTC.

The rearrangement uses TRBV5-1 and TRBJ2-7; weak D call: TRBD2 (7 bases). Trimming stripped 1 base from V and 2 bases from J, with 13 bases between. The CDR3 is 15 amino acids. CDR1 is SGHRS and CDR2 is YFSETQ in the germline V gene. CDR3 amino acids: CASSLTGRDPYEQYF. Written as DNA, the CDR3 is TGCGCCAGCAGCTTGACAGGGAGGGATCCCTACGAGCAGTACTTC.

The chain is built from TRBV7-9 and TRBJ1-2; 8 bases are a match to TRBD1. J lost 4 bases, V lost 5 bases, and 3 bases had no gene match. Per germline, CDR1 SEHNR and CDR2 FQNEAQ (reference sequence). This CDR3 has 13 amino acids. The chain's CDR3 is CASSETGGYGYTF. CDR3 DNA: TGTGCCAGCAGCGAAACAGGGGGCTATGGCTACACCTTC.

By sample share, this clone is medium-sized. The V gene is TRBV13, the J gene TRBJ2-7; possible D gene TRBD2, 7 bases. CDR3 length: 14 residues. Germline V CDR1 and CDR2: PRHDT, FYEKMQ (reference sequence). Trimming took off 5 bases at V and 2 bases at J, with 13 bases between the two ends. For the CDR3, the DNA is TGTGCCAGCAGCGGTGGGGGGGGGCCCTACGAGCAGTACTTC. It is translated as CASSGGGGPYEQYF.

The chain uses TRBV19 and TRBJ2-3; D perhaps matches TRBD2 (6 bases). The CDR3 length is 14 residues. Germline CDR1 LNHDA, CDR2 SQIVND (reference sequence). V lost 3 bases, J lost 5 bases, and 12 bases lay in between. For the CDR3, the DNA is TGTGCCAGTAGTATGCGGGGAATAAAAGATACGCAGTATTTT. Translating it yields CASSMRGIKDTQYF.

The rearrangement joins TRBV29-1 to TRBJ2-2; possibly TRBD2 for D (7 bases). Germline CDR1 reads SQVTM; CDR2 reads ANQGSEA. The CDR3 spans 13 residues. Trimming cost V 6 bases and J 8 bases, with 16 bases left between them. The CDR3 loop reads CSVKGEGPGELFF. CDR3 nucleotides: TGCAGCGTAAAGGGGGAGGGCCCTGGGGAGCTGTTTTTT.

The chain joins TRBV27 to TRBJ2-1; 14 bases line up with TRBD2. Germline CDR1 and CDR2: MNHEY and SMNVEV (reference sequence). V lost 3 bases and J lost 6; bases outside the gene matches: 4. The CDR3 has 16 residues. CDR3 loop: CASSFQGTSGGNEQFF. The CDR3 bases are TGTGCCAGCAGTTTTCAAGGGACTAGCGGGGGCAATGAGCAGTTCTTC.

The V and J genes are TRBV7-9 and TRBJ2-1; 7 bases are shared with TRBD1. The CDR3 is made up of 15 amino acids. With V trimmed by 3 bases and J by 7 bases, 9 bases remained unmatched. In germline, CDR1 is SEHNR, CDR2 FQNEAQ (reference sequence). The CDR3 reads CASSLMDRIINEQFF. Here the CDR3 DNA reads TGTGCCAGCAGCTTGATGGACAGGATAATTAATGAGCAGTTCTTC.

The V gene is TRBV6-6, the J gene TRBJ1-2; 7 bases are a match to TRBD1. The CDR3 totals 15 residues. Germline assignment: CDR1 MNHNY and CDR2 SVGAGI (reference sequence). Unmatched junction bases numbered 5, after V lost 0 bases and J lost 4 bases. CDR3 bases: TGTGCCAGCAGTTACTCGGCGGGACAGATCTATGGCTACACCTTC. This encodes CASSYSAGQIYGYTF.

With respect to this clone: The sample has other DNA sequences that encode this CDR3 too. V usage is TRBV10-3 and J usage is TRBJ1-5; the D is unclear. This CDR3 contains 15 residues. The V gene's germline CDR1 is ENHRY and CDR2 SYGVKD. Trimming pared 2 bases from V and 0 bases from J, leaving 8 bases between. The CDR3 reads CAISEGRNSNQPQHF. The CDR3 nucleotides read TGTGCCATCAGTGAGGGGCGCAATAGCAATCAGCCCCAGCATTTT.

J is TRBJ2-1 and V is TRBV2; 8 nucleotides match TRBD2. This CDR3 has 11 amino acids. Germline lookup yields CDR1 SNHLY and CDR2 FYNNEI. The J segment lost 9 bases and the V segment lost 10 bases, leaving 5 bases of the junction unmatched. This chain's CDR3 is CATWTSSEQFF. The CDR3 DNA follows: TGTGCCACCTGGACTAGCAGTGAGCAGTTCTTC.

This chain uses TRBV30 with TRBJ1-1; 8 bases map to TRBD1. With 3 bases clipped from V and 0 bases from J, the junction kept 6 bases outside the gene matches. This CDR3 spans 15 amino acids. The germline V gene has CDR1 GTSNPN and CDR2 SVGIG (reference sequence). The CDR3 coding sequence is TGTGCCTGGAGGGGACAGGTCAAGGTGAACACTGAAGCTTTCTTT. Translating gives CAWRGQVKVNTEAFF.

The J gene is TRBJ1-4, the V gene TRBV6-5; maybe TRBD1 (5 bases). Germline loops: CDR1 MNHEY, CDR2 SVGAGI. The CDR3 has 14 residues. The V and J ends lost 6 bases and 6 bases respectively, with 14 bases between them. The CDR3 sequence: CASSKGTTYEKLFF. CDR3 sequence (DNA): TGTGCCAGCAGCAAAGGGACTACGTATGAAAAACTGTTTTTT.

The chain combines TRBV11-3 with TRBJ2-7, with 7 bases fitting TRBD1. V trimming: 5 bases; J trimming: 0 bases; junction bases outside the gene matches: 7. CDR3 length: 15 residues. Germline lookup yields CDR1 SGHNT and CDR2 YENEEA. The CDR3 reads CASSPDRASSYEQYF. The CDR3 DNA reads as TGTGCCAGCAGCCCAGACAGGGCTAGCTCCTACGAGCAGTACTTC.

V is TRBV28 and J is TRBJ2-7, with D possibly TRBD1 on 5 matching bases. Germline assignment: CDR1 MDHEN and CDR2 SYDVKM. CDR3 length equals 15 residues. Trimming shortened V by 3 bases and J by 3 bases, and 15 bases separated the two germline ends. The CDR3 region has the DNA TGTGCCAGCAGTTTCGACCAGGGTTTGGGCTACGAGCAGTACTTC. Its translation is CASSFDQGLGYEQYF.